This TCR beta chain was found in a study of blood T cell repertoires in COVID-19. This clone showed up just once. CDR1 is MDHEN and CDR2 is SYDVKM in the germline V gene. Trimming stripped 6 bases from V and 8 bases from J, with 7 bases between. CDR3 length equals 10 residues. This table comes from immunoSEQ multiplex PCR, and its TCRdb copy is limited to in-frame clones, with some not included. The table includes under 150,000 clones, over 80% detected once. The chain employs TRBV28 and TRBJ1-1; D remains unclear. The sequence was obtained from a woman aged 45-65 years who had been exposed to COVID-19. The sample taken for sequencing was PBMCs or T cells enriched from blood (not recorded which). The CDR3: CASREAEAFF. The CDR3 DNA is TGTGCCAGCAGAGAAGCCGAAGCTTTCTTT.